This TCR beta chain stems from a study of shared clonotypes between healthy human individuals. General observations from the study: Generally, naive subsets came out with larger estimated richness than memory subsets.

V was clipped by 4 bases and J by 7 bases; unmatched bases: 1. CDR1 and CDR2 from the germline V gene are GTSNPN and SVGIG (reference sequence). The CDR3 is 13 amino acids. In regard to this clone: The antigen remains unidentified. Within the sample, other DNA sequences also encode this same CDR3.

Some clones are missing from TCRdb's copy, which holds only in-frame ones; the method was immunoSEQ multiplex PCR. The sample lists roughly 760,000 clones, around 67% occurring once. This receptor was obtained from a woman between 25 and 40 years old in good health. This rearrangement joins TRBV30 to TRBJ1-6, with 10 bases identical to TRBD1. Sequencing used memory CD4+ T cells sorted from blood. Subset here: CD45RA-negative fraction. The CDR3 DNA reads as TGTGCCTGGACGGGACAGGGGAATTCACCCCTCCACTTT. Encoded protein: CAWTGQGNSPLHF.